The source of this TCR beta chain is a study of PD-1 blockade in classical Hodgkin lymphoma. About the study: Nivolumab 3 mg/kg was given intravenously every 2 weeks.

As for this clone: Its antigen is currently unknown.

Looked up from germline, CDR1 is MNHEY and CDR2 is SVGAGI. V shed 4 bases, J shed 5 bases, and the junction held 5 bases outside the gene matches. CDR3 length equals 14 residues. General study findings and limits: Before treatment, complete responders showed about the same diversity as newly diagnosed patients. Compared with baseline, CD4+ but not CD8+ TCR diversity had risen significantly by C4D1.

Relapses following autologous stem cell transplantation were seen in all patients, with brentuximab vedotin exposure varying. TCRdb's copy holds only in-frame clones and misses some; the assay was immunoSEQ multiplex PCR. This table has approximately 70,000 clones, 85% to 95% appearing once. The source was peripheral blood mononuclear cells (PBMCs), collected at baseline. This clonotype was sampled from a human donor with classical Hodgkin lymphoma. The chain links TRBV6-5 to TRBJ2-3; 8 positions agree with TRBD2. The DNA of the CDR3 is TGTGCCAGCAGTTTCACGGGGGGGCGAGATACGCAGTATTTT. Translation gives CASSFTGGRDTQYF.